These T cell receptor beta chains were read from a single sample in a study of regulatory T cells in long-lasting Graves disease. TCRdb reanalysed the multiplex PCR reads using MiXCR and keeps one entry per CDR3 protein. Here the sample spans approximately 390,000 distinct CDR3 sequences, around 15% being singletons. The same data also contributed to another study, on T cells in Graves' hyperthyroidism and ophthalmopathy.

Sequencing was performed on peripheral blood mononuclear cells (PBMCs), taken at new diagnosis, from a patient treated with antithyroid drugs. The receptor source for this set is a woman aged 18-29 years with Graves disease. The CDR3 runs from the conserved cysteine through the conserved F or W. D genes are given only for firm matches. The size field is filled for only some rows; it gives once, few, many or a size class.

clone size: many
J gene: TRBJ1-2
D gene: NA
V gene: TRBV5-1
CDR3 DNA: TGCGCCAGCAGCCCACGGACGGTGGAAGATGGCTACACCTTC
CDR3 protein: CASSPRTVEDGYTF

clone size: NA
J gene: TRBJ1-6
D gene: TRBD1
V gene: TRBV7-9
CDR3 DNA: TGTGCCAGCAGCTTCGGCAGGGGGGACAACTATAATTCACCCCTCCACTTT
CDR3 protein: CASSFGRGDNYNSPLHF

clone size: NA
J gene: TRBJ1-1
D gene: NA
V gene: TRBV20-1
CDR3 DNA: TGCAGTGCTAGACGCCAGCTGAACACTGAAGCTTTCTTT
CDR3 protein: CSARRQLNTEAFF

clone size: few
J gene: TRBJ1-1
D gene: TRBD1
V gene: TRBV25-1
CDR3 DNA: TGTGCCAGCAGTAAACAGGGGGTCACTGAAGCTTTCTTT
CDR3 protein: CASSKQGVTEAFF

clone size: NA
J gene: TRBJ1-3
D gene: NA
V gene: TRBV10-3
CDR3 DNA: TGTGCCATCAGTGAGTCGGGCAGAAACACCATATATTTT
CDR3 protein: CAISESGRNTIYF

clone size: few
J gene: TRBJ2-7
D gene: TRBD2
V gene: TRBV7-9
CDR3 DNA: TGTGCCAGCAGCTTAGGTCCCCAGCGGGGGCCTTCCTACGAGCAGTACTTC
CDR3 protein: CASSLGPQRGPSYEQYF

clone size: many
J gene: TRBJ2-2
D gene: TRBD1
V gene: TRBV3-1
CDR3 DNA: TGTGCCACCGCGCCGGGACAGGTAGTCGGGGAGCTGTTTTTT
CDR3 protein: CATAPGQVVGELFF

clone size: few
J gene: TRBJ1-2
D gene: NA
V gene: TRBV29-1
CDR3 DNA: TGCAGCGTCATACTCTCCGGGACGGCGAACTATGGCTACACCTTC
CDR3 protein: CSVILSGTANYGYTF

clone size: many
J gene: TRBJ2-3
D gene: TRBD2
V gene: TRBV7-8
CDR3 DNA: TGTGCCAGCAGCGTACTAGCGGTGAGCACAGATACGCAGTATTTT
CDR3 protein: CASSVLAVSTDTQYF

clone size: few
J gene: TRBJ1-1
D gene: TRBD1
V gene: TRBV18
CDR3 DNA: TGTGCCAGCTCACCACAGGAAGTGACAGGGAGGACTGAAGCTTTCTTT
CDR3 protein: CASSPQEVTGRTEAFF

clone size: NA
J gene: TRBJ2-1
D gene: NA
V gene: TRBV5-1
CDR3 DNA: TGCGCCAGCAGCTTGGAAGGGTTCTCCTACAATGAGCAGTTCTTC
CDR3 protein: CASSLEGFSYNEQFF

clone size: few
J gene: TRBJ2-3
D gene: TRBD2
V gene: TRBV10-3
CDR3 DNA: TGTGCCATCAGAGACAGTAGCGGGGGGAAGGCAGATACGCAGTATTTT
CDR3 protein: CAIRDSSGGKADTQYF

clone size: many
J gene: TRBJ1-1
D gene: NA
V gene: TRBV7-8
CDR3 DNA: TGTGCCAGCAGCCCCGACGAGAGGTTCTCTGAAGCTTTCTTT
CDR3 protein: CASSPDERFSEAFF

clone size: NA
J gene: TRBJ2-3
D gene: TRBD2
V gene: TRBV10-3
CDR3 DNA: TGTGCCATCACCTCTAGCGGGGGGCGGACAGATGCGCAGTATTTT
CDR3 protein: CAITSSGGRTDAQYF

clone size: many
J gene: TRBJ2-7
D gene: TRBD1
V gene: TRBV11-2
CDR3 DNA: TGTGCCAGCAGCGCGGGACAGGGGAAGCAGTACTTC
CDR3 protein: CASSAGQGKQYF

clone size: many
J gene: TRBJ2-1
D gene: NA
V gene: TRBV30
CDR3 DNA: TGTGCCTGGAGTGCAGGGCATCAGCAGTTCTTC
CDR3 protein: CAWSAGHQQFF

clone size: NA
J gene: TRBJ2-1
D gene: TRBD2
V gene: TRBV27
CDR3 DNA: TGTGCCAGCAGTTCGGGAGGGGGTGAGCAGTTCTTC
CDR3 protein: CASSSGGGEQFF

clone size: few
J gene: TRBJ2-5
D gene: NA
V gene: TRBV20-1
CDR3 DNA: TGCAGTGCTAGAAACAGGCAGCAAGAGACCCAGTACTTC
CDR3 protein: CSARNRQQETQYF

clone size: NA
J gene: TRBJ1-6
D gene: TRBD1
V gene: TRBV6-5
CDR3 DNA: TGTGCCAGCAGTTATGGACAGGGGGCTCGCAATTCACCCCTCCACTTT
CDR3 protein: CASSYGQGARNSPLHF

clone size: NA
J gene: TRBJ1-5
D gene: NA
V gene: TRBV27
CDR3 DNA: TGTGCCAGCAGATCCTCAGTGGGACCTTCGGGGCCCCAGCATTTT
CDR3 protein: CASRSSVGPSGPQHF

clone size: few
J gene: TRBJ2-7
D gene: NA
V gene: TRBV7-2
CDR3 DNA: TGTGCCAGCAACAACTACGGAGCAAGTCGCAACGAGCAGTACTTC
CDR3 protein: CASNNYGASRNEQYF

clone size: few
J gene: TRBJ2-2
D gene: NA
V gene: TRBV7-9
CDR3 DNA: TGTGCCAGCAACGGTTACACCGGGGAGCTGTTTTTT
CDR3 protein: CASNGYTGELFF

clone size: NA
J gene: TRBJ1-4
D gene: NA
V gene: TRBV25-1
CDR3 DNA: TGTGCCAGCAGTGAAAGTGGTTGGTGGGTACAGGGATCGGCTTGGGAAAAACTGTTTTTT
CDR3 protein: CASSESGWWVQGSAWEKLFF

clone size: many
J gene: TRBJ1-6
D gene: NA
V gene: TRBV2
CDR3 DNA: TGTGCCAGCGAGGACAGCCACAATTCACCCCTCCACTTT
CDR3 protein: CASEDSHNSPLHF

clone size: many
J gene: TRBJ2-7
D gene: TRBD2
V gene: TRBV9
CDR3 DNA: TGTGCCAGCAGCGTAGCTCCCGGGAGCGGGAGCAACGAGCAGTACTTC
CDR3 protein: CASSVAPGSGSNEQYF

clone size: many
J gene: TRBJ1-2
D gene: TRBD1
V gene: TRBV28
CDR3 DNA: TGTGCCAGCAGCTTCAGGGGGCGCGGCTACACCTTC
CDR3 protein: CASSFRGRGYTF

clone size: few
J gene: TRBJ2-1
D gene: TRBD1
V gene: TRBV25-1
CDR3 DNA: TGTGCCAGCCTCACCGGGACAGACTACAATGAGCAGTTCTTC
CDR3 protein: CASLTGTDYNEQFF

clone size: NA
J gene: TRBJ1-2
D gene: TRBD1
V gene: TRBV6-2/TRBV6-3
CDR3 DNA: TGTGCCAGCAGTGACCTGGGGACAGGGGAAAACTATGGCTACACCTTC
CDR3 protein: CASSDLGTGENYGYTF

clone size: NA
J gene: TRBJ1-2
D gene: NA
V gene: TRBV12-3/TRBV12-4
CDR3 DNA: TGTGCCAGCAGTACTAGCCGACAGCACTCTGGCTACACCTTC
CDR3 protein: CASSTSRQHSGYTF

clone size: many
J gene: TRBJ1-2
D gene: NA
V gene: TRBV27
CDR3 DNA: TGTGCCAGCATGGGCAGTCTCGGCTATGGCTACACCTTC
CDR3 protein: CASMGSLGYGYTF

clone size: many
J gene: TRBJ2-1
D gene: TRBD2
V gene: TRBV12-3/TRBV12-4
CDR3 DNA: TGTGCCAGCAGGCAAGCGGGGGGGGCCGGCGGCAATGAGCAGTTCTTC
CDR3 protein: CASRQAGGAGGNEQFF

clone size: NA
J gene: TRBJ2-3
D gene: NA
V gene: TRBV6-1
CDR3 DNA: TGTGCCAGTTCGACAGATAGCACAGATACGCAGTATTTT
CDR3 protein: CASSTDSTDTQYF

clone size: NA
J gene: TRBJ1-5
D gene: TRBD1
V gene: TRBV5-5
CDR3 DNA: TGTGCCAGCAGTTTCTCGGGACAGGGGGCAGGTCAGCCCCAGCATTTT
CDR3 protein: CASSFSGQGAGQPQHF

clone size: many
J gene: TRBJ1-1
D gene: NA
V gene: TRBV3-1
CDR3 DNA: TGTGCCAGCAGCCAGGGGCAGGGGGAAGCTTTCTTT
CDR3 protein: CASSQGQGEAFF

clone size: NA
J gene: TRBJ2-2
D gene: NA
V gene: TRBV27
CDR3 DNA: TGTGCCAGCAGTTGGACGAGCGGGGAGCTGTTTTTT
CDR3 protein: CASSWTSGELFF

clone size: many
J gene: TRBJ2-1
D gene: TRBD1
V gene: TRBV11-3
CDR3 DNA: TGTGCCAGCTCCTCAAGGGGACAGGGGGCTCGGAATGAGCAGTTCTTC
CDR3 protein: CASSSRGQGARNEQFF

clone size: NA
J gene: TRBJ2-7
D gene: TRBD1
V gene: TRBV7-9
CDR3 DNA: TGTGCCAGCAGCTCGTACAAGGACAGGGTCTACGAGCAGTACTTC
CDR3 protein: CASSSYKDRVYEQYF

clone size: few
J gene: TRBJ1-2
D gene: TRBD1
V gene: TRBV2
CDR3 DNA: TGTGCCAGCCCGGACAGGGCCACTAACTATGGCTACACCTTC
CDR3 protein: CASPDRATNYGYTF

clone size: NA
J gene: TRBJ1-3
D gene: NA
V gene: TRBV4-1
CDR3 DNA: TGCGCCAGCAGCCCAAACCCCCAGGGAGGCTCTGGAAACACCATATATTTT
CDR3 protein: CASSPNPQGGSGNTIYF

clone size: few
J gene: TRBJ1-1
D gene: NA
V gene: TRBV7-9
CDR3 DNA: TGTGCCAGCAGCTCCAGGACAGCTATGAACACTGAAGCTTTCTTT
CDR3 protein: CASSSRTAMNTEAFF

clone size: many
J gene: TRBJ2-1
D gene: NA
V gene: TRBV6-1
CDR3 DNA: TGTGCCAGCAGAGATTTGGAAGCGCAGAGCTCCTACAATGAGCAGTTCTTC
CDR3 protein: CASRDLEAQSSYNEQFF

clone size: many
J gene: TRBJ2-7
D gene: TRBD1
V gene: TRBV18
CDR3 DNA: TGTGCCAGCTCGCCGGACAGGGAATACCACGAGCAGTACTTC
CDR3 protein: CASSPDREYHEQYF

clone size: many
J gene: TRBJ1-2
D gene: NA
V gene: TRBV7-2
CDR3 DNA: TGTGCCAGCAGCTTGAGGGGGACTACTAACTATGGCTACACCTTC
CDR3 protein: CASSLRGTTNYGYTF

clone size: few
J gene: TRBJ1-2
D gene: NA
V gene: TRBV6-1
CDR3 DNA: TGTGCCAGCAGACTAGGAGATGGCTACACCTTC
CDR3 protein: CASRLGDGYTF

clone size: few
J gene: TRBJ2-6
D gene: NA
V gene: TRBV12-3/TRBV12-4
CDR3 DNA: TGTGCCAGCAGTTTTGGGGGACTGGCGAGCTCTGGGGCCAACGTCCTGACTTTC
CDR3 protein: CASSFGGLASSGANVLTF

clone size: many
J gene: TRBJ1-5
D gene: NA
V gene: TRBV2
CDR3 DNA: TGTGCCAGCAGTGAAAAAGTAACAGTGCAGCCCCAGCATTTT
CDR3 protein: CASSEKVTVQPQHF

clone size: NA
J gene: TRBJ2-5
D gene: NA
V gene: TRBV5-6
CDR3 DNA: TGTGCCAGCAGCCTGGCGAAAATTCAAGAGACCCAGTACTTC
CDR3 protein: CASSLAKIQETQYF

clone size: few
J gene: TRBJ2-3
D gene: NA
V gene: TRBV12-5
CDR3 DNA: TGTGCTAGTGCCTTTAGGGGGGGGACCCAATCTAGCACAGATACGCAGTATTTT
CDR3 protein: CASAFRGGTQSSTDTQYF

clone size: NA
J gene: TRBJ2-2
D gene: TRBD2
V gene: TRBV2
CDR3 DNA: TGTGCCAGCAGTTACCAAATAAGGACTAGCGGGGGACACACCGGGGAGCTGTTTTTT
CDR3 protein: CASSYQIRTSGGHTGELFF

clone size: NA
J gene: TRBJ2-2
D gene: TRBD2
V gene: TRBV19
CDR3 DNA: TGTGCCAGTAGTGCGTCGAGCGGGAGATGGGGCGGGGAGCTGTTTTTT
CDR3 protein: CASSASSGRWGGELFF

clone size: many
J gene: TRBJ1-5
D gene: TRBD1
V gene: TRBV2
CDR3 DNA: TGTGCCAGCAGCTCCCGGGACAGGACCCAGCCCCAGCATTTT
CDR3 protein: CASSSRDRTQPQHF

clone size: NA
J gene: TRBJ2-1
D gene: TRBD2
V gene: TRBV28
CDR3 DNA: TGTGCCAGCAGTTTGGACGATCGACTAGCGGGAGGGTCCAATGAGCAGTTCTTC
CDR3 protein: CASSLDDRLAGGSNEQFF

clone size: many
J gene: TRBJ2-7
D gene: TRBD2
V gene: TRBV5-1
CDR3 DNA: TGCGCCAGCAGCTTGGTAGTAGCGGGCTTTAGCTCCTACGAGCAGTACTTC
CDR3 protein: CASSLVVAGFSSYEQYF

clone size: many
J gene: TRBJ2-7
D gene: TRBD1
V gene: TRBV20-1
CDR3 DNA: TGCAGTGCCCCGCCGGGACAGGGCTCCTACGAGCAGTACTTC
CDR3 protein: CSAPPGQGSYEQYF

clone size: many
J gene: TRBJ2-5
D gene: NA
V gene: TRBV20-1
CDR3 DNA: TGCAGTGCCACAGGGGCCGCGGGGTTCGGGGAGACCCAGTACTTC
CDR3 protein: CSATGAAGFGETQYF